This T cell receptor beta chain was captured by sequencing in a study of blood T cell repertoires in COVID-19. On the study more broadly: PBMCs, B-cell-depleted T cells, or T cells provided the cDNA or gDNA that made up the material.

The CDR3 extends over 16 amino acids. The V end was cut by 3 bases, the J end by 2 bases, with 16 bases between. CDR1 is MDHEN and CDR2 is SYDVKM in the germline V gene. Generated by immunoSEQ multiplex PCR, the TCRdb table keeps only in-frame clones and is missing some. The sample has about 160,000 clones, approximately 90% seen once. Sequenced material: peripheral blood. The V gene is TRBV28, the J gene TRBJ2-5; tentative D call: TRBD1 (7 bases). The TCR originated in a woman in her seventies with COVID-19, enrolled during active disease. The CDR3 nucleotides are TGTGCCAGCAGTTTGGGCAGGGGGGCCAGGCAAGAGACCCAGTACTTC. Protein: CASSLGRGARQETQYF.